This section outlines one T cell receptor (beta chain) sequence together with its context. In this sample, this clonotype turned up many times. The clone's antigen remains unknown. One base away there is no much larger clone; base qualities are not given. The hyperthyroidism patients were between 18 and 65 years old and newly diagnosed, with a disease duration of less than 2 months. Patients with uncontrolled infections, other autoimmune diseases, pregnancy or lactation were excluded. Diagnoses were established on the basis of clinical symptoms, serum thyroxine and TRAb, thyroid ultrasound, and orbital computed tomography. Blood from progressor patients was drawn when they were first diagnosed with hyperthyroidism, before any ophthalmopathy symptoms appeared. PBMCs were isolated from 7.5 to 10 ml of fresh peripheral blood by Ficoll-Paque density gradient centrifugation. Progressor patients were first diagnosed with Graves' hyperthyroidism and then developed ophthalmopathy during follow-up. Total RNA was extracted with Trizol reagent, and quality was checked on an Agilent 2100 Bioanalyzer.

TCR beta CDR3 regions were amplified from RNA transcripts. The TCR CDR3 was subjected to a first round of RT-PCR using the HTBI primer set and the Qiagen OneStep RT-PCR kit. Libraries were constructed in a second round of multiplex PCR, after which size selection and purification were performed. The libraries were sequenced on an Illumina HiSeq2000 using paired-end 100 bp reads. Per the authors' processing: SOAPnuke was used to process the raw data, throwing out any read that contained adapters or uncalled bases, had a mean Phred below 15, or lacked an exact constant-primer or identifier match. COPE v1.2.5 was used to merge high-quality paired reads, and clonotypes were defined as unique nucleotide sequences. Clonotypes were aligned to IMGT TRBV, TRBD and TRBJ reference segments using MiTCR v1.1. Analysis was restricted to V-J combinations with a frequency above 0.0001, which covered roughly 99% of repertoires. A TCS score was defined as the ratio between F50 (clonal expansion) and ExV (chaos), using BLOSUM62-based TCRdist between CDR3 peptides within each V-J. Welch's t-statistics and random forest reduced some 510 V-J features to about 12, which were used in a naive Bayes classifier (R e1071). Using fastp trimming at Q25 and MiXCR clonotype assembly, TCRdb reanalyzed the public sequencing data and kept in-frame beta chains. Here each entry gathers all rows of one CDR3 protein and keeps the most common genes and DNA. These V and J calls are TCRdb output, not the study's own analysis. Across this sample there are 250,000 to 300,000 distinct CDR3 sequences, with 13% to 15% seen only once. The ten largest clones add up to 30% of the sample.

V is cut by 6 bases and J by 3 bases, and the space between the germline ends is 8 bases. In the germline V gene, CDR1 corresponds to SNHLY and CDR2 to FYNNEI. Reading from cysteine to phenylalanine, the CDR3 counts 13 amino acids. The kept DNA is CDR3 alone, 39 bases in frame from the first base. The data were taken from a study of T cells in Graves' hyperthyroidism and ophthalmopathy (dated by TCRdb to about 2019). General notes on the study: Peripheral blood samples were taken at the time of initial diagnosis, prior to any treatment. A discovery cohort of approximately 97 patients, 43 with Graves' ophthalmopathy and over 55 with stable Graves' hyperthyroidism, was used to find distinguishing TCR V-J signatures. Prospective prediction of ophthalmopathy was tested in an independent validation cohort consisting of 18 to 20 hyperthyroidism patients and approximately 16 patients who later progressed to ophthalmopathy. The roughly 94 discovery patients were randomly divided into training and test sets at a 7:3 ratio. Thyroid tissue and blood T-cell repertoires from more than five Graves' hyperthyroidism patients were also compared in the study. After sampling, hyperthyroidism patients received methimazole starting at 30 mg daily, and ophthalmopathy patients received high-dose intravenous methylprednisolone. TCR Vbeta CDR3 sequencing of roughly 140 peripheral blood samples (43 ophthalmopathy, 75 or so hyperthyroidism and about 17 progressor patients) is reported in the paper.

Results and caveats for the whole study, not just this receptor: Ophthalmopathy was separated from stable hyperthyroidism by a 13 V-J signature model, with approximately 85% sensitivity and 81% to 82% specificity obtained in cross-validation and 80%/75% obtained in testing. Blood samples also contained most of the expanded thyroid clonotypes (frequency above 0.001), which suggests that blood repertoires may reflect thyroid immune responses. In validation, the model predicted progression to ophthalmopathy a median of roughly 6.2 months before onset, with about 67% sensitivity and 72.22% specificity. Sample size was not statistically predetermined, and investigators were not blinded to group allocation.

Sequenced: blood. In this chain, TRBV2 is recombined with TRBJ2-2; confidence is insufficient to name the D gene. This clonotype was obtained from a woman aged 50 to 60 with Graves' hyperthyroidism that later progressed to Graves' ophthalmopathy. At the DNA level, the sequence is TGTGCCAGCAGGGGTTCATACACCGGGGAGCTGTTTTTT. This is translated as CASRGSYTGELFF.